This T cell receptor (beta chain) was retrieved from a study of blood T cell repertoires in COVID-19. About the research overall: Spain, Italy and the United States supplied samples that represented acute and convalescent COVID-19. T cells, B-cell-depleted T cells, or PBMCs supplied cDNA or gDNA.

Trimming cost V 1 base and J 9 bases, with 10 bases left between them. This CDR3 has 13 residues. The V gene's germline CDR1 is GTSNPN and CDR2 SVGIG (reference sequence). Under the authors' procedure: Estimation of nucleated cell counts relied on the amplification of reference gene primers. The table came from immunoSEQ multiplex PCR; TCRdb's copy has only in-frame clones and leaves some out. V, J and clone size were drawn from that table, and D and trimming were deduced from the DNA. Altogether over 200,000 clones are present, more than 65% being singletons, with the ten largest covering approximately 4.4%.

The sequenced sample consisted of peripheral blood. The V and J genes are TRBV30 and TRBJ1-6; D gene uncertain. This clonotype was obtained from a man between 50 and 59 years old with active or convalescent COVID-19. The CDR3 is CAWSGLPSSPLHF. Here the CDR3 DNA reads TGTGCCTGGAGTGGACTCCCCAGTTCACCCCTCCACTTT.